This TCR beta chain originates from a study of T cell responses to AZD1222 COVID-19 vaccine. Study observations and caveats: Recipients of AZD1222 seropositive at baseline numbered only five or six. Recipients of two AZD1222 doses showed rising Spike-specific TCR breadth and depth. Repertoires were obtained solely post-peak T cell response.

V shed 5 bases and J shed 2 bases, with 13 bases lying between them. The CDR3 sequence is 15 residues long. The V gene's germline CDR1 is LNHDA and CDR2 SQIVND (reference sequence). In the case of this clone: Its antigen remains unidentified.

Measured with immunoSEQ multiplex PCR; TCRdb has only the in-frame clones, and not every one. The profile covers 53,000 or so clones, with around 85% appearing a single time and roughly 6.4% taken by the ten largest. The analysis combined second doses at about 4 or about 12 weeks. The sequence came from an adult who received the AZD1222 COVID-19 vaccine. J is TRBJ2-1 and V is TRBV19, with a tentative D call TRBD1 (7 bases). The sample consisted of peripheral blood, taken 28 days after the second AZD1222 dose. CDR3 bases: TGTGCCAGTAGTCTCGACAGGGAGGCCTACAATGAGCAGTTCTTC. This sequence encodes CASSLDREAYNEQFF.